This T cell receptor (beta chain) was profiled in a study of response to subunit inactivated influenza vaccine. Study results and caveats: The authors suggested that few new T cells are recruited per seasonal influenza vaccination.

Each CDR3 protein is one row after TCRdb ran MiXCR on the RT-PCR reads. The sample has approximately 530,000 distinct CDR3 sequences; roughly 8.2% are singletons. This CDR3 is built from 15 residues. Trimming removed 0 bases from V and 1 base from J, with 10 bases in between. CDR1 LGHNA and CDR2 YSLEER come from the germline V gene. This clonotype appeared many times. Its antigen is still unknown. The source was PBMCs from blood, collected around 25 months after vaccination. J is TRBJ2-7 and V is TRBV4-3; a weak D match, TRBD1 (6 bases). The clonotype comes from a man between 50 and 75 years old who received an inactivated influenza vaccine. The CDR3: CASSQDITGSYEQYF. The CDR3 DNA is TGCGCCAGCAGCCAAGATATCACAGGGTCCTACGAGCAGTACTTC.